The 5 T cell receptor beta chains given below trace back to one sample, sequenced in a study of type 1 regulatory T cells. Each CDR3 protein is one row after TCRdb ran MiXCR on the reads. The sample records approximately 72,000 distinct CDR3 sequences, 55% to 80% being singletons. These receptors have no known antigen. Material for sequencing was cultured T cells, either the whole culture or a sorted T cell fraction (not recorded which). Subset denoted: Tr1-enriched cell product generated in vitro against host alloantigens. The receptor source for this set is a human donor in good health.

The chain uses TRBV6-6 and TRBJ2-2; D could derive from TRBD1 or TRBD2 (6 bases each). The CDR3 has 13 residues. Germline V gene data show CDR1 as MNHNY and CDR2 as SVGAGI (reference sequence). Deletions cut 11 bases from V and 1 base from J, with 11 bases between. CDR3 in amino acids: CAGEDRNTGELFF. CDR3 DNA: TGTGCCGGGGAGGACAGGAACACCGGGGAGCTGTTTTTT.

This clonotype occurred many times. The J gene is TRBJ2-1, the V gene TRBV20-1; 7 nucleotides align to TRBD2. Germline CDR1 DFQATT, CDR2 SNEGSKA (reference sequence). This CDR3 spans 16 amino acids. With 5 bases clipped from V and 0 bases from J, the junction kept 10 bases outside the gene matches. CDR3 sequence (DNA): TGCAGTGCTCCGGAGCGGGGTAAGAGCTCCTACAATGAGCAGTTCTTC. It is translated as CSAPERGKSSYNEQFF.

The gene calls are TRBV5-1 and TRBJ2-1, with D hard to call. This CDR3 has 14 amino acids. Germline lookup yields CDR1 SGHRS and CDR2 YFSETQ. V shed 4 bases and J shed 3 bases, with 11 bases lying between them. For the CDR3, the DNA is TGCGCCAGCAGCCCCGGTCAACGCTACAATGAGCAGTTCTTC. Its protein is CASSPGQRYNEQFF.

The chain uses TRBV7-9 and TRBJ2-2; 9 positions match TRBD2. This CDR3 contains 16 residues. Germline V gene lookup returns CDR1 SEHNR and CDR2 FQNEAQ (reference sequence). Germline trimming cut 4 bases from V and 6 bases from J; bases unmatched to any gene: 9. CDR3 nucleotide sequence: TGTGCCAGCAGCTCCCATTCCCTAGCGGGACCCGGGGAGCTGTTTTTT. Protein sequence: CASSSHSLAGPGELFF.

There are a few counts of this clonotype. This chain joins TRBV5-1 and TRBJ2-7; a weak D match, TRBD2 (5 bases). This CDR3 spans 13 amino acids. Per the germline V gene, CDR1 is SGHRS and CDR2 is YFSETQ. Trimming stripped 0 bases from V and 12 bases from J, with 16 bases between. The CDR3 DNA reads TGCGCCAGCAGCTTGGCCGGACGGTCGGCGGGGTACTTC. Translating it yields CASSLAGRSAGYF. Combining the CDR3 with reference TRBV5-1 and TRBJ2-7 gives the whole variable domain KAGVTQTPRYLIKTRGQQVTLSCSPISGHRSVSWYQQTPGQGLQFLFEYFSETQRNKGNFPGRFSGRQFSNSRSEMNVSTLELGDSALYLCASSLAGRSAGYFGPGTRLTVT.